Listed here are 4 T cell receptor beta chains from one sample, sequenced in a study of beta chain features in type 1 diabetes. Of the isolated RNA, all was reverse transcribed, and so the sequenced material was expressed TCRB transcripts. Measured with immunoSEQ multiplex PCR; TCRdb has only the in-frame clones, and not every one. The sample records about 270,000 clones, around 15% being singletons. The antigens these receptors bind are not known. Notes on the study in general: Shortening of TCRB CDR3s, moderate but significant, appeared in all four CD4+ subsets of Type 1 diabetes patients.

The sequenced sample consisted of naive CD4+ T cells from blood. These receptors originate from a man aged 25 to 45 with type 1 diabetes.

A few counts support this clone. V is TRBV28 and J is TRBJ2-7; D is unclear. Germline CDR1 is MDHEN and CDR2 is SYDVKM. V lost 3 bases and J 6 bases, leaving 9 bases between the germline ends. The CDR3 spans 12 residues. CDR3 amino acids: CASSFQILEQYF. The CDR3, as DNA: TGTGCCAGCAGTTTCCAAATACTCGAGCAGTACTTC.

This clone occurred a few times. The CDR3 sequence: CSAGRGTGGIGELFF. CDR3 DNA sequence: TGCAGCGCCGGGCGGGGGACAGGGGGGATCGGGGAGCTGTTTTTT. The genes are TRBV29-1 and TRBJ2-2; 11 bases align to TRBD1. Trimming at V came to 7 bases and at J to 7 bases, leaving 11 bases not matched to a gene. CDR1 is SQVTM, CDR2 ANQGSEA, per germline. The CDR3 is 15 amino acids.

This chain uses TRBV7-9 with TRBJ2-5; 14 bases line up with TRBD2. The CDR3 loop spans 18 amino acids. Losses at the gene ends were 6 bases for V and 1 base for J; bases not matched to a gene: 10. Per the germline V gene, CDR1 is SEHNR and CDR2 is FQNEAQ (reference sequence). CDR3 sequence reads: CASRKRLAGGSLQETQYF. CDR3 sequence (DNA): TGTGCCAGCAGGAAACGACTAGCGGGAGGGAGCCTCCAAGAGACCCAGTACTTC.

The rearrangement joins TRBV11-1 to TRBJ2-3; 8 nucleotides line up with TRBD1. Germline assignment: CDR1 SGHAT and CDR2 FQDESV (reference sequence). CDR3 size: 13 residues. After removal of 3 bases from V and 9 bases from J, the junction contained 5 bases not matched to a gene. The CDR3 sequence: CASSLTGDATQYF. CDR3 bases: TGTGCCAGCAGCTTGACAGGGGACGCCACGCAGTATTTT. Together with reference TRBV11-1 and TRBJ2-3, the CDR3 gives the full variable domain: EAEVAQSPRYKITEKSQAVAFWCDPISGHATLYWYRQILGQGPELLVQFQDESVVDDSQLPKDRFSAERLKGVDSTLKIQPAELGDSAMYLCASSLTGDATQYFGPGTRLTVL.